This T cell receptor beta chain was recorded in a study of CD8 T cells in ankylosing spondylitis. Study-wide results and caveats: There was a TCR beta motif, made of fewer than 10 highly homologous variants, that appeared characteristic of ankylosing spondylitis blood. Past studies reported some motif variants in reactive arthritis synovial fluid and blood. Clones linked to disease were reported to show significant enrichment in matched ankylosing spondylitis synovial fluid.

Notes on this clonotype: The target antigen is unknown.

One entry per CDR3 protein, called by TCRdb with MiXCR from the 5' RACE reads. The table shows around 130,000 distinct CDR3 sequences, with 15% to 20% occurring only once. The CDR3 spans 18 residues. CDR1 MNHEY and CDR2 SMNVEV come from the germline V gene (reference sequence). Trimming stripped 0 bases from V and 4 bases from J, with 22 bases between. The TCR sequence derives from a male donor with ankylosing spondylitis. V is TRBV27 and J is TRBJ2-7; D gene uncertain. The sample was blood, either unsorted or a sorted T cell fraction (not recorded which). CDR3 coding DNA: TGTGCCAGCAGTTTATCGGGGTTCGGTCTAGTCACCCTATACGAGCAGTACTTC. Translated: CASSLSGFGLVTLYEQYF.